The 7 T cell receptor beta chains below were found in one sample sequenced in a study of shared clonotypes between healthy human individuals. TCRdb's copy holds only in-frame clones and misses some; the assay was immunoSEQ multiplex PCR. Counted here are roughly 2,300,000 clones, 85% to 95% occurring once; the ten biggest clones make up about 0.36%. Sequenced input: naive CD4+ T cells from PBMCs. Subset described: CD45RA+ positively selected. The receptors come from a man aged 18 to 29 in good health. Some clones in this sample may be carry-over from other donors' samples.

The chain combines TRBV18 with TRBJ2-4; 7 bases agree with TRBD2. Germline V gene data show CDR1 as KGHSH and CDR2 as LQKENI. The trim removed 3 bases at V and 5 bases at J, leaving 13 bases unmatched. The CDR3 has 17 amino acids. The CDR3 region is CASSPGSSGTRENIQYF. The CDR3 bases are TGTGCCAGCTCACCGGGGTCCAGCGGGACGCGGGAAAACATTCAGTACTTC.

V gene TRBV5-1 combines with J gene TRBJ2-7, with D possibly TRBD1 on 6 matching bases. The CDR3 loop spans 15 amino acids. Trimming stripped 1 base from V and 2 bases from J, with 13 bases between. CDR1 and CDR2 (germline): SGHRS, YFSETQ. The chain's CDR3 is CASSLTSGQPYEQYF. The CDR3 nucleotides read TGCGCCAGCAGCTTGACCTCAGGACAGCCCTACGAGCAGTACTTC.

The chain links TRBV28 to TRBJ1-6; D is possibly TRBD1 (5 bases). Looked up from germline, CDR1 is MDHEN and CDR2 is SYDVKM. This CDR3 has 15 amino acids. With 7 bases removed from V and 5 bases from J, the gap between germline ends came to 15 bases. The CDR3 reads CASTLAGRHNSPLHF. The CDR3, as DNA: TGTGCCAGCACTCTGGCAGGGAGACATAATTCACCCCTCCACTTT. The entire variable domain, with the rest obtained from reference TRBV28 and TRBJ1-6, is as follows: DVKVTQSSRYLVKRTGEKVFLECVQDMDHENMFWYRQDPGLGLRLIYFSYDVKMKEKGDIPEGYSVSREKKERFSLILESASTNQTSMYLCASTLAGRHNSPLHFGNGTRLTVT.

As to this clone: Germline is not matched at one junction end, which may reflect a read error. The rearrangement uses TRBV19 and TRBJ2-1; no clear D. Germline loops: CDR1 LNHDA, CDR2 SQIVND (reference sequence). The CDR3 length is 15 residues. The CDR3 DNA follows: TGTGCCAGTAGTACGGCACCGTCCTCCTACAGTGAGCAGTTCTTC. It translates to CASSTAPSSYSEQFF.

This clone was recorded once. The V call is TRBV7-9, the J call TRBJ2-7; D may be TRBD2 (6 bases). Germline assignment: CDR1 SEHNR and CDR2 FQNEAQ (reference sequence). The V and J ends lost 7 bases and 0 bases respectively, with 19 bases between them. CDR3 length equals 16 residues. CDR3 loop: CASTTGAGYSSYEQYF. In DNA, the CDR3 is TGTGCCAGCACTACCGGCGCGGGATACAGCTCCTACGAGCAGTACTTC.

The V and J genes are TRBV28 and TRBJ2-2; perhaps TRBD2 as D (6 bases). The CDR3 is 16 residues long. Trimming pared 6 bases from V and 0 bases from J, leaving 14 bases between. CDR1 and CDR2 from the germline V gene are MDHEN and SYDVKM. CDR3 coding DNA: TGTGCCAGCAGCCGACGGGGGTACTCGAACACCGGGGAGCTGTTTTTT. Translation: CASSRRGYSNTGELFF.

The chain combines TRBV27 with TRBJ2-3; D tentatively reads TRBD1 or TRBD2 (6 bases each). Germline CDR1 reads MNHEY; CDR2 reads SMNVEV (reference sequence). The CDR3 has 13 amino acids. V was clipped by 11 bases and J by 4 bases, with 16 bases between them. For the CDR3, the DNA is TGTGCCCGCCGAATGGGGGGCCCAGATACGCAGTATTTT. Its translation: CARRMGGPDTQYF.